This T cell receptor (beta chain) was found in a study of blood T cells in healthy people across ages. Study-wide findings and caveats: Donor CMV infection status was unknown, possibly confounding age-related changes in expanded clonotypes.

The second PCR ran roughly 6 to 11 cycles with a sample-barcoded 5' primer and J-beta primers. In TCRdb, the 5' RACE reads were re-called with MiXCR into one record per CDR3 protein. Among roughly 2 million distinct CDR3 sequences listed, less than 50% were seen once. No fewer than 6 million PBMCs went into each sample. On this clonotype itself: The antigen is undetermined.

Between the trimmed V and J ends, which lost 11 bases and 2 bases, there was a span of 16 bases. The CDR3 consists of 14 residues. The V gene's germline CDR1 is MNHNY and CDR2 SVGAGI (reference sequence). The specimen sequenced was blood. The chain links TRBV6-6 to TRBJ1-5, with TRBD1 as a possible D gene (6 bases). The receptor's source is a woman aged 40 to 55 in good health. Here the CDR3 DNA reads TGTGCCGGACGGGGGGGGGCTGGCAATCAGCCCCAGCATTTT. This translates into CAGRGGAGNQPQHF.